This T cell receptor beta chain was obtained from a study of cytomegalovirus exposure and HLA in healthy donors. Study-level results: Published work reported that the classifier diagnosed cytomegalovirus status with high specificity and sensitivity. The authors enumerated over 150 TCR beta chains as linked to cytomegalovirus. Most TCR sequences were seen very rarely across donors, but some public TCRs occurred in many.

Clones were sequenced by immunoSEQ multiplex PCR, and TCRdb holds only the in-frame ones, with some missing. The sample contains 150,000 to 200,000 clones, around 90% of which appear only once. From germline, CDR1 is SEHNR and CDR2 FQNEAQ (reference sequence). The junction had 3 bases not matched to a gene; V was cut back by 1 base and J by 4 bases. CDR3 length equals 16 residues. About this clone itself: Its antigen remains unknown.

The V and J genes are TRBV7-9 and TRBJ1-4, with 10 nucleotides matching TRBD1. The sequenced sample was PBMCs. The receptor's source is a man between 18 and 35 years old in good health and CMV-seronegative. The CDR3: CASSLEGQGSNEKLFF. The DNA of the CDR3 is TGTGCCAGCAGCTTAGAGGGACAGGGGAGTAATGAAAAACTGTTTTTT.